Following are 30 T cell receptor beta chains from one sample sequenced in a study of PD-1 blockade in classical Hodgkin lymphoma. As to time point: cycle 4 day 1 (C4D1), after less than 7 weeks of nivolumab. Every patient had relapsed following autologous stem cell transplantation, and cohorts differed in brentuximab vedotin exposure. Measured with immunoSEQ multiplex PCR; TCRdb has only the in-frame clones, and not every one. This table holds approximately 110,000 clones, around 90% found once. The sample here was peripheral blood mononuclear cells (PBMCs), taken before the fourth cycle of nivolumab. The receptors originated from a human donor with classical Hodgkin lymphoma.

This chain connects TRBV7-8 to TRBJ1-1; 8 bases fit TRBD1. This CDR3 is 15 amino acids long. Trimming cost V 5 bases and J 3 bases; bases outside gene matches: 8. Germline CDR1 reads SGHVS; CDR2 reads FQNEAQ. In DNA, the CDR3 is TGTGCCAGCAGCGGACGGGACAGGCCCGACACTGAAGCTTTCTTT. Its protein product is CASSGRDRPDTEAFF.

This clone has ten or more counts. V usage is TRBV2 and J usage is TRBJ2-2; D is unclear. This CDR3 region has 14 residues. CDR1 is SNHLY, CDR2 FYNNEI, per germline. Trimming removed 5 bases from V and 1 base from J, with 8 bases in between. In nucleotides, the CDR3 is TGTGCCAGCAGTCCAACAGTGAACACCGGGGAGCTGTTTTTT. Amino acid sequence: CASSPTVNTGELFF.

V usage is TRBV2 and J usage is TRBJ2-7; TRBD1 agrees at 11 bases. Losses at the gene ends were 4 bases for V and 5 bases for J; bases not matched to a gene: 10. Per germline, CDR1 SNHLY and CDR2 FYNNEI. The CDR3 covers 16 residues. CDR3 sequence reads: CASSGPSGQGVNEQYF. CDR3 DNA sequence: TGTGCCAGCAGTGGACCCTCGGGACAGGGGGTGAACGAGCAGTACTTC.

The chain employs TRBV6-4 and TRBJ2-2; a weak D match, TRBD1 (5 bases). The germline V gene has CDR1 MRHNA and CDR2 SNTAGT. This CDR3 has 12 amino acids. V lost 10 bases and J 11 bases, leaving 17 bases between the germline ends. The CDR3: CATPRPQGELFF. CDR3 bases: TGTGCCACCCCGAGGCCGCAGGGTGAGCTGTTTTTT.

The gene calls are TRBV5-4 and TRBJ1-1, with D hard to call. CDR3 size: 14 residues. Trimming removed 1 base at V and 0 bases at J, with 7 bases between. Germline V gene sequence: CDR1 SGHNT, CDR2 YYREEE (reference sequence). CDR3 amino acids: CASSLTQMNTEAFF. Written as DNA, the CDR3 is TGTGCCAGCAGCTTGACCCAAATGAACACTGAAGCTTTCTTT. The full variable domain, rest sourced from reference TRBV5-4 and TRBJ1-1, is ETGVTQSPTHLIKTRGQQVTLRCSSQSGHNTVSWYQQALGQGPQFIFQYYREEENGRGNFPPRFSGLQFPNYSSELNVNALELDDSALYLCASSLTQMNTEAFFGQGTRLTVV.

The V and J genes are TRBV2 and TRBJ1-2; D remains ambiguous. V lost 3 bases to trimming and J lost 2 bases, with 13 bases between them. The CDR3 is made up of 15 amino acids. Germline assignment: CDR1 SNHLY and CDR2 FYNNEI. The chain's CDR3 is CASSDGEGFNYGYTF. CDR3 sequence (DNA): TGTGCCAGCAGTGACGGCGAGGGTTTCAACTATGGCTACACCTTC.

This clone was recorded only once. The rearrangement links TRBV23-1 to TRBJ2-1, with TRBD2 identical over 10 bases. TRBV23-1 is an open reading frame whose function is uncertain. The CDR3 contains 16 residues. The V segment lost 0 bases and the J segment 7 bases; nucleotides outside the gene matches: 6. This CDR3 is CASSQSSSGSQNEQFF. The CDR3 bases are TGCGCCAGCAGTCAATCGTCTAGCGGGAGTCAGAATGAGCAGTTCTTC.

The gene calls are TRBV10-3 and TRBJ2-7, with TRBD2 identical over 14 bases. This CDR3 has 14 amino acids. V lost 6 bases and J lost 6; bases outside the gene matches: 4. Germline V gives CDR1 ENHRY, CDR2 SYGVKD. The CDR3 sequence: CAIRGTSGSREQYF. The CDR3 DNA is TGTGCCATCAGGGGGACTAGCGGGAGTCGCGAGCAGTACTTC.

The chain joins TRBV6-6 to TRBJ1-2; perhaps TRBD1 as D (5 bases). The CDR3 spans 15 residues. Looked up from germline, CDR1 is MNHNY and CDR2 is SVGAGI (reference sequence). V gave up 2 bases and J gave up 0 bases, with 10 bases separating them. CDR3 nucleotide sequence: TGTGCCAGCAGTTACCGGGACGGAGCTAACTATGGCTACACCTTC. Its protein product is CASSYRDGANYGYTF.

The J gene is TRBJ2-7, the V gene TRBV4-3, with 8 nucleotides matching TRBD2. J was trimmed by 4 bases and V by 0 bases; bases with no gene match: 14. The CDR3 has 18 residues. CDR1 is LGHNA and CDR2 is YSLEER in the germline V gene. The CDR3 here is CASSQDEPAGDGGYEQYF. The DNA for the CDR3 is TGCGCCAGCAGCCAAGATGAGCCAGCGGGAGACGGAGGATACGAGCAGTACTTC.

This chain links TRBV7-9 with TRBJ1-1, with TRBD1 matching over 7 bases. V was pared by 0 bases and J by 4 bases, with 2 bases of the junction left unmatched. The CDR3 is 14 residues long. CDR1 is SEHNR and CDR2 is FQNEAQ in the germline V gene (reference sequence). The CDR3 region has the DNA TGTGCCAGCAGCTTAGCGCAGGGGGTCACTGAAGCTTTCTTT. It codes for CASSLAQGVTEAFF.

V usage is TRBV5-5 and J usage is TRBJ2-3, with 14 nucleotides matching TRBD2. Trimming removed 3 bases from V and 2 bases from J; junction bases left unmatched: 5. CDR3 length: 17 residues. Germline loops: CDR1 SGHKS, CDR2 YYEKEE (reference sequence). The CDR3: CASSSGTSGRYTDTQYF. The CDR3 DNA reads TGTGCCAGCAGCTCCGGGACTAGCGGGAGATACACAGATACGCAGTATTTT.

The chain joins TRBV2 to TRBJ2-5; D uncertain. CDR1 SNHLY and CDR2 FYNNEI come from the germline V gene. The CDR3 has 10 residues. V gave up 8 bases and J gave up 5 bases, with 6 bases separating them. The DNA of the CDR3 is TGTGCCAGCGAACAGGAGACCCAGTACTTC. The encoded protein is CASEQETQYF.

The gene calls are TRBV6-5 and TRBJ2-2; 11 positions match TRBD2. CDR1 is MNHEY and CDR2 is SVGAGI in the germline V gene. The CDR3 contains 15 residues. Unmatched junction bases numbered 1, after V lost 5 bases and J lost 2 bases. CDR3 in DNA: TGTGCCAGCAGTGGGACTAGCGGAAACACCGGGGAGCTGTTTTTT. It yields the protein CASSGTSGNTGELFF.

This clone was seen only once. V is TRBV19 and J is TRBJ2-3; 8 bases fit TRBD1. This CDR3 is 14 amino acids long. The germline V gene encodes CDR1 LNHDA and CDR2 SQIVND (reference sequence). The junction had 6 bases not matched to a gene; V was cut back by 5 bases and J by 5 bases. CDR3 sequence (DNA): TGTGCCAGTAGTCCAGGGACAGGAGGAGATACGCAGTATTTT. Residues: CASSPGTGGDTQYF.

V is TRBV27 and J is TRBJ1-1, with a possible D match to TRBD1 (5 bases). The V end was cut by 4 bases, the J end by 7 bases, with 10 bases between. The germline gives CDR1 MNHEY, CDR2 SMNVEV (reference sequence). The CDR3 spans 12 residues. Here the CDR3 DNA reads TGTGCCAGCAGTTCAGGGTTGGGTGAAGCTTTCTTT. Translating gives CASSSGLGEAFF.

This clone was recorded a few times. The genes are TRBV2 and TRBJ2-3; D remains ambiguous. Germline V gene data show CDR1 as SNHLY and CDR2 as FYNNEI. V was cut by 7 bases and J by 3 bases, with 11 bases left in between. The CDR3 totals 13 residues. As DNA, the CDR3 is TGTGCCAGCAATTCGGCGGCGACAGATACGCAGTATTTT. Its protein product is CASNSAATDTQYF. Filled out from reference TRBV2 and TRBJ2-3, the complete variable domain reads EPEVTQTPSHQVTQMGQEVILRCVPISNHLYFYWYRQILGQKVEFLVSFYNNEISEKSEIFDDQFSVERPDGSNFTLKIRSTKLEDSAMYFCASNSAATDTQYFGPGTRLTVL.

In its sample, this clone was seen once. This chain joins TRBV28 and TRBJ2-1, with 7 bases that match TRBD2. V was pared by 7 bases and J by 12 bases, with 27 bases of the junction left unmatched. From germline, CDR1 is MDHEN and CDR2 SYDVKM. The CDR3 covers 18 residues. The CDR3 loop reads CASTTRSLADPFGSGQFF. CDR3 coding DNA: TGTGCCAGCACCACAAGGTCTCTAGCGGACCCGTTCGGATCAGGGCAGTTCTTC.

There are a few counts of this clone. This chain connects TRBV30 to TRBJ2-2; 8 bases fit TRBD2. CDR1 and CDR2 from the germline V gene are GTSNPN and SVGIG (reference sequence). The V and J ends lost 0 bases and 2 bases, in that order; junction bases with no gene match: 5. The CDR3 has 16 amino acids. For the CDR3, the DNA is TGTGCCTGGAGTGTATCGAGCGGGAGCAACACCGGGGAGCTGTTTTTT. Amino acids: CAWSVSSGSNTGELFF.

In DNA, the CDR3 is TGCGCCAGCAGCCAAGAGGACAGGGTTATCTATGGCTACACCTTC. This gives the protein CASSQEDRVIYGYTF. The chain has TRBV4-1 and TRBJ1-2, with 8 positions matching TRBD1. The CDR3 covers 15 residues. V gave up 0 bases and J gave up 4 bases; unmatched junction bases: 4. Looked up from germline, CDR1 is MGHRA and CDR2 is YSYEKL.

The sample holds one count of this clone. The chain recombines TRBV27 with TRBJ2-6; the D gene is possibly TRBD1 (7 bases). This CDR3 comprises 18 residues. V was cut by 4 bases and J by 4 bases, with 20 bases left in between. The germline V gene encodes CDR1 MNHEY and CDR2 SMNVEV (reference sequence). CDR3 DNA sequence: TGTGCCAGCAGTTGGGACAGCAGGAGGGCGTCCGGGGCCAACGTCCTGACTTTC. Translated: CASSWDSRRASGANVLTF.

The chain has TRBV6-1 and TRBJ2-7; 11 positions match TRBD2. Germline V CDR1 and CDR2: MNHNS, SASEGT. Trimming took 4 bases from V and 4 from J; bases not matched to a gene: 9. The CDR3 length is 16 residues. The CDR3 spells CASSVETSGVGYEQYF. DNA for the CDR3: TGTGCCAGCAGTGTGGAGACTAGCGGGGTGGGATACGAGCAGTACTTC.

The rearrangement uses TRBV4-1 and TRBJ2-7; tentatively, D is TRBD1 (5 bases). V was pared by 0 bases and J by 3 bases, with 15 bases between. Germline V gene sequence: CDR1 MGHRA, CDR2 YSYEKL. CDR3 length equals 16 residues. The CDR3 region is CASSQDSYGAYYEQYF. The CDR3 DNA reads TGCGCCAGCAGCCAAGATTCCTATGGGGCCTACTACGAGCAGTACTTC.

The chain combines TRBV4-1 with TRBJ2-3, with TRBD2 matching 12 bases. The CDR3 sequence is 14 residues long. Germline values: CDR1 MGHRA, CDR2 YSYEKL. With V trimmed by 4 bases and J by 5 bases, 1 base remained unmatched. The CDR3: CASSPSGREDTQYF. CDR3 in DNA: TGCGCCAGCAGCCCTAGCGGGAGGGAAGATACGCAGTATTTT.

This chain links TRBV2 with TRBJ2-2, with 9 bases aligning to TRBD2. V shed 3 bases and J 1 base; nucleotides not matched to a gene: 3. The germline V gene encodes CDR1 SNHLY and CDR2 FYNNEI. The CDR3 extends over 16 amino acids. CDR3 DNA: TGTGCCAGCAGTGACGCGACTAGCGGGAACACCGGGGAGCTGTTTTTT. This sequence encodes CASSDATSGNTGELFF.

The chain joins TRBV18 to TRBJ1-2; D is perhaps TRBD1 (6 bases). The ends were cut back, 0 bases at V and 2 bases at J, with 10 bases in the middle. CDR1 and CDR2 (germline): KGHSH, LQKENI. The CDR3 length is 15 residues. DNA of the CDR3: TGTGCCAGCTCACCACCGGGGGGCGGGAACTATGGCTACACCTTC. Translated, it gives CASSPPGGGNYGYTF.

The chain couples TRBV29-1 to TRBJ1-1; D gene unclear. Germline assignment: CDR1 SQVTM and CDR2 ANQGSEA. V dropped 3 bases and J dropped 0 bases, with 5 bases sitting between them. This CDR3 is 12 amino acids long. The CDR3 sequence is CSVDIMNTEAFF. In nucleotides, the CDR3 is TGCAGCGTTGATATTATGAACACTGAAGCTTTCTTT.

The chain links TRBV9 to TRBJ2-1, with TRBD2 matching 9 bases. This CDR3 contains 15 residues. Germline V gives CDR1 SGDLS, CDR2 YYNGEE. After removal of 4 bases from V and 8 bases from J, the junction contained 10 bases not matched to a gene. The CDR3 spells CASSPRMAGGYEQFF. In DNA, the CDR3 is TGTGCCAGCAGCCCACGGATGGCGGGAGGGTATGAGCAGTTCTTC.

Written as DNA, the CDR3 is TGTGCCAGCAGCTTATCTGTCAGGAACACCGGGGAGCTGTTTTTT. Encoded protein: CASSLSVRNTGELFF. V gene TRBV11-2 combines with J gene TRBJ2-2, with unresolved D. Germline CDR1 SGHAT, CDR2 FQNNGV. The CDR3 has 15 residues. V shed 2 bases and J shed 1 base, with 8 bases lying between them.

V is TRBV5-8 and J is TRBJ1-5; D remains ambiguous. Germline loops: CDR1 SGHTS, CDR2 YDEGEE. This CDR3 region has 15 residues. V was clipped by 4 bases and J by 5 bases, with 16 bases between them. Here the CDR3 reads CASSPWPLKDQPQHF. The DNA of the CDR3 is TGTGCCAGCAGCCCCTGGCCCCTAAAGGATCAGCCCCAGCATTTT.